Listed below are T cell receptor beta chains from one sample, sequenced in a study of cytomegalovirus exposure and HLA in healthy donors. Sequencing used immunoSEQ multiplex PCR; TCRdb keeps in-frame clones, though not all of them. The repertoire consists of approximately 120,000 clones, with roughly two thirds occurring once and the leading ten covering roughly 8%. Sequenced: PBMCs. The receptors were gathered from a man aged 40-55 years in good health and CMV-seronegative. The CDR3 runs from the conserved cysteine through the conserved F or W. A D gene is named only where the DNA matches it firmly. The size entry is marked missing in some rows and otherwise reads once, few, many or a size class.

size: few
length: 15
V: TRBV5-1
J: TRBJ1-1
D: NA
DNA: TGCGCCAGCAGCTTGGCTGGGCAAATGAACACTGAAGCTTTCTTT
CDR3: CASSLAGQMNTEAFF

size: NA
length: 18
V: TRBV27
J: TRBJ1-4
D: TRBD1
DNA: TGTGCCAGCAGTTTCAGGACAGGGGGCACTGGAACTAATGAAAAACTGTTTTTT
CDR3: CASSFRTGGTGTNEKLFF

size: NA
length: 15
V: TRBV4-1
J: TRBJ2-3
D: TRBD2
DNA: TGCGCCAGCAGCGAGCTAGCGGGGGCCACAGATACGCAGTATTTT
CDR3: CASSELAGATDTQYF

size: few
length: 15
V: TRBV5-1
J: TRBJ2-1
D: TRBD1
DNA: TGCGCCAGCAGCTTGCACGGGACAGGCACGGATGAGCAGTTCTTC
CDR3: CASSLHGTGTDEQFF

size: NA
length: 15
V: TRBV25-1
J: TRBJ2-7
D: NA
DNA: TGTGCCAGCAGCTTGACTCGGTTGACTGGCTACGAGCAGTACTTC
CDR3: CASSLTRLTGYEQYF

size: few
length: 15
V: TRBV7-8
J: TRBJ1-1
D: NA
DNA: TGTGCCAGCAGCCTGAGCTGGACAAGGAACACTGAAGCTTTCTTT
CDR3: CASSLSWTRNTEAFF

size: NA
length: 17
V: TRBV4-2
J: TRBJ2-3
D: TRBD2
DNA: TGTGCCAGCAGCCAAGAAGTAGCGGGGCTGTACACAGATACGCAGTATTTT
CDR3: CASSQEVAGLYTDTQYF

size: NA
length: 17
V: TRBV19
J: TRBJ2-1
D: NA
DNA: TGTGCCAGTAGTATTGTCCCCCAGGAGGGGTCCTACAATGAGCAGTTCTTC
CDR3: CASSIVPQEGSYNEQFF

size: few
length: 17
V: TRBV4-2
J: TRBJ1-2
D: TRBD1
DNA: TGTGCCAGCAGCCAAGTTCTCAACAGGGGGCTGAATTATGGCTACACCTTC
CDR3: CASSQVLNRGLNYGYTF

size: few
length: 15
V: TRBV27
J: TRBJ2-3
D: TRBD1
DNA: TGTGCCAGCACACCGGTGGGACAGGGCACAGATACGCAGTATTTT
CDR3: CASTPVGQGTDTQYF

size: once
length: 15
V: TRBV6-1
J: TRBJ2-2
D: NA
DNA: TGTGCCAGCAGTGAAGCGGGACAAAACACCGGGGAGCTGTTTTTT
CDR3: CASSEAGQNTGELFF

size: NA
length: 13
V: TRBV28
J: TRBJ1-1
D: NA
DNA: TGTGCCGGCGTGCCACAGGGCGGCACTGAAGCTTTCTTT
CDR3: CAGVPQGGTEAFF

size: once
length: 13
V: TRBV5-1
J: TRBJ1-1
D: NA
DNA: TGCGCCAGCAGCCGGGTGGGGAACACTGAAGCTTTCTTT
CDR3: CASSRVGNTEAFF

size: once
length: 15
V: TRBV13
J: TRBJ2-3
D: TRBD2
DNA: TGTGCCAGCAGTCGGCGGGGGGGCCGTGGGGATACGCAGTATTTT
CDR3: CASSRRGGRGDTQYF

size: NA
length: 14
V: TRBV7-2
J: TRBJ2-1
D: NA
DNA: TGTGCCAGCAGCTTAGAAGGGGCGCGTCGTGAGCAGTTCTTC
CDR3: CASSLEGARREQFF

size: few
length: 15
V: TRBV7-8
J: TRBJ1-5
D: NA
DNA: TGTGCCAGCAGCCCGCGGGCACGACGTCCTCAGCCCCAGCATTTT
CDR3: CASSPRARRPQPQHF

size: NA
length: 15
V: TRBV30
J: TRBJ1-6
D: TRBD1
DNA: TGTGCCTGGAATCAGGGACAGGGGAATCGTTCACCCCTCCACTTT
CDR3: CAWNQGQGNRSPLHF